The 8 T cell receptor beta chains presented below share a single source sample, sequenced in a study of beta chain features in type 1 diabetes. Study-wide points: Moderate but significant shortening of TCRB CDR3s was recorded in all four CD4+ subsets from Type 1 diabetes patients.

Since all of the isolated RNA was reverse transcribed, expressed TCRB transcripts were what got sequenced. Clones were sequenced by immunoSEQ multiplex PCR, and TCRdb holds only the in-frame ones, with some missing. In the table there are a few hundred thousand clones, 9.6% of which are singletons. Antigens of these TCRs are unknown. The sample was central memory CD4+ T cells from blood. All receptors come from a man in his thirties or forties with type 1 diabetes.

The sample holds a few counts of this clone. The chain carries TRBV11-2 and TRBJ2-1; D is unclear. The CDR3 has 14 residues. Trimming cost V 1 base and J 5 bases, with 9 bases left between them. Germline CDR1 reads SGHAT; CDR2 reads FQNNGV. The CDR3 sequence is CASSLGYANNEQFF. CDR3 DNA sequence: TGTGCCAGCAGCTTAGGGTACGCCAACAATGAGCAGTTCTTC.

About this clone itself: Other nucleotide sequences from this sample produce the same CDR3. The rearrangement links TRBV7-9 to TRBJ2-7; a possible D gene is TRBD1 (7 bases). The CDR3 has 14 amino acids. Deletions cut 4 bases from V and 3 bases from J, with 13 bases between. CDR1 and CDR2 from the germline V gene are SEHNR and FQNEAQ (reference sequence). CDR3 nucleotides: TGTGCCAGCAGCTCCCGACAGGGAGGCTACGAGCAGTACTTC. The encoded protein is CASSSRQGGYEQYF.

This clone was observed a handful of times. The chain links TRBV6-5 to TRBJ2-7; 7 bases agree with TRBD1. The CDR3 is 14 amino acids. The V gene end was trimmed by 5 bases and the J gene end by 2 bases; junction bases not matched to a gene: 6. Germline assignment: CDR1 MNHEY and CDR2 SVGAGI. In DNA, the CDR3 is TGTGCCAGCAGTCGATCACAGGGGACCTACGAGCAGTACTTC. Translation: CASSRSQGTYEQYF.

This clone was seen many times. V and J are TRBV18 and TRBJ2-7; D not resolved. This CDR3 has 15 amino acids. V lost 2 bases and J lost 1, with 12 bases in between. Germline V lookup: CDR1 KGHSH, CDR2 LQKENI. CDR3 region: CASSPFTGRSYEQYF. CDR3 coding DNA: TGTGCCAGCTCACCATTTACGGGCAGGTCCTACGAGCAGTACTTC. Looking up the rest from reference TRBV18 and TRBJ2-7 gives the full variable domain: NAGVMQNPRHLVRRRGQEARLRCSPMKGHSHVYWYRQLPEEGLKFMVYLQKENIIDESGMPKERFSAEFPKEGPSILRIQQVVRGDSAAYFCASSPFTGRSYEQYFGPGTRLTVT.

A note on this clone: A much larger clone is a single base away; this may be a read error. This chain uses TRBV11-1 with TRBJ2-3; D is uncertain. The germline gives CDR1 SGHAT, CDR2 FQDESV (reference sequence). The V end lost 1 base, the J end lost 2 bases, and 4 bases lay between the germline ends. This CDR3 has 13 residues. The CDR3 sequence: CASSLDNTDTQYF. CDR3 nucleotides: TGTGCCAGCAGCTTAGACAACACAGATACGCAGTATTTT.

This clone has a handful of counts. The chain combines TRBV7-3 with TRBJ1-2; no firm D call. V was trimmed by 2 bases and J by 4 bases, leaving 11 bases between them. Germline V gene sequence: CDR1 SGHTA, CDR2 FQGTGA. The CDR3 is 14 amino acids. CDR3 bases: TGTGCCAGCAGCTTAGCCCGTAGTTTCTATGGCTACACCTTC. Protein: CASSLARSFYGYTF. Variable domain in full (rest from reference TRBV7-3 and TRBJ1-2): GAGVSQTPSNKVTEKGKYVELRCDPISGHTALYWYRQSLGQGPEFLIYFQGTGAADDSGLPNDRFFAVRPEGSVSTLKIQRTERGDSAVYLCASSLARSFYGYTFGSGTRLTVV.

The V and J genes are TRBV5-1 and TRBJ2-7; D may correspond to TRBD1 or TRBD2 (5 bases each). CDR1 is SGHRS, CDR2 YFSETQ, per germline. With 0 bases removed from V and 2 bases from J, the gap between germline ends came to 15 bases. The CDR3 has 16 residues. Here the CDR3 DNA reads TGCGCCAGCAGCTTGGCCGGGGCAGGCACCCCCTACGAGCAGTACTTC. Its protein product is CASSLAGAGTPYEQYF.

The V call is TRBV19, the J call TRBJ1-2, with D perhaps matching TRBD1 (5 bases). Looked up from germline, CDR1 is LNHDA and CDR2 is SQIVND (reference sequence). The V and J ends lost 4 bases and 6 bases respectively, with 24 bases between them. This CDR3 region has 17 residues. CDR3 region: CASSNRGLPSGWDGYTF. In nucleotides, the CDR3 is TGTGCCAGTAGTAACCGAGGACTACCTTCAGGGTGGGATGGCTACACCTTC.